The 5 T cell receptor beta chains given below trace back to one sample, sequenced in a study of blood T cell repertoires in COVID-19. Produced via immunoSEQ multiplex PCR; TCRdb's table is partial and in-frame only. The data show 100,000 to 150,000 clones, more than 85% seen once. Sequencing was performed on peripheral blood. These receptor sequences come from a man in his sixties with COVID-19, enrolled during active disease.

The chain employs TRBV19 and TRBJ2-2, with 8 bases lining up with TRBD1. CDR1 is LNHDA and CDR2 is SQIVND in the germline V gene (reference sequence). Unmatched junction bases numbered 0, after V lost 1 base and J lost 2 bases. The length of the CDR3 is 15 residues. The CDR3 DNA is TGTGCCAGTAGTATAGCAGGGGGCAACACCGGGGAGCTGTTTTTT. This codes for CASSIAGGNTGELFF.

The V and J genes are TRBV3-1 (or the pseudogene TRBV3-2) and TRBJ2-5; D is unclear. Trimming pared 5 bases from V and 5 bases from J, leaving 15 bases between. The CDR3 has 14 amino acids. Germline V gene lookup returns CDR1 LGHDT and CDR2 YNNKEL (reference sequence). The CDR3 spells CASSSTSTGETQYF. DNA of the CDR3: TGTGCCAGCAGCTCTACATCAACGGGTGAGACCCAGTACTTC.

The rearrangement links TRBV18 to TRBJ1-5; 8 bases are a match to TRBD1. Germline trimming cut 4 bases from V and 6 bases from J; bases unmatched to any gene: 5. The CDR3 length is 14 residues. CDR1 and CDR2 from the germline V gene are KGHSH and LQKENI. CDR3 sequence reads: CASSLGRGLQPQHF. The CDR3 DNA reads TGTGCCAGCTCACTGGGCAGGGGGCTTCAGCCCCAGCATTTT.

This clone was detected only a few times. The chain joins TRBV20-1 to TRBJ1-1; TRBD1 agrees at 7 bases. The CDR3 contains 11 residues. Germline CDR1 is DFQATT and CDR2 is SNEGSKA (reference sequence). Losses at the gene ends were 4 bases for V and 6 bases for J; bases not matched to a gene: 2. Here the CDR3 DNA reads TGCAGTGCTAAGGGGGCTTCTGAAGCTTTCTTT. This encodes CSAKGASEAFF.

The chain is built from TRBV5-6 and TRBJ1-2; TRBD1 matches at 9 bases. V lost 4 bases and J lost 6; bases outside the gene matches: 4. Germline V CDR1 and CDR2: SGHDT, YYEEEE. CDR3 length: 13 residues. As DNA, the CDR3 is TGTGCCAGCAGCCCTACAGGGGGCAATGGCTACACCTTC. It specifies CASSPTGGNGYTF.